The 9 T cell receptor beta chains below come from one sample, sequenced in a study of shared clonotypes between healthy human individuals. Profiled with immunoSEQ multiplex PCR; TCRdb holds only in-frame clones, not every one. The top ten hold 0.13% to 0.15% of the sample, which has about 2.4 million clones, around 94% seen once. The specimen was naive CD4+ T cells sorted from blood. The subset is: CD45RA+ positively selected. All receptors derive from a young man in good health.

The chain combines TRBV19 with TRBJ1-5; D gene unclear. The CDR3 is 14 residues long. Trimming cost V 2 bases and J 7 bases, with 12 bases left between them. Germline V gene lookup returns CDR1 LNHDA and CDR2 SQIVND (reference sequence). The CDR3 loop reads CASSISGVSQPQHF. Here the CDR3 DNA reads TGTGCCAGTAGTATATCTGGGGTGAGCCAGCCCCAGCATTTT. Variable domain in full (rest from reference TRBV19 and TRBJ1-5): DGGITQSPKYLFRKEGQNVTLSCEQNLNHDAMYWYRQDPGQGLRLIYYSQIVNDFQKGDIAEGYSVSREKKESFPLTVTSAQKNPTAFYLCASSISGVSQPQHFGDGTRLSIL.

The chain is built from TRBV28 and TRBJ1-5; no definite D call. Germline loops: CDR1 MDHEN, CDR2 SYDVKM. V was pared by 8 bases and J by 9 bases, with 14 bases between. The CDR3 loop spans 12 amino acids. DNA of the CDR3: TGTGCCAGCTCCGTTTCGTGGGGGCCCCAGCATTTT. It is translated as CASSVSWGPQHF.

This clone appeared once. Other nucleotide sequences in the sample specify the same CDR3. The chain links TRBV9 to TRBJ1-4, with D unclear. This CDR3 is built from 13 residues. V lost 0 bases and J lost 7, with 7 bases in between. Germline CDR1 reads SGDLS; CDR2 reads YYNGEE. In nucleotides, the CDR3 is TGTGCCAGCAGCGTAGGGTTTTCTGAAAAACTGTTTTTT. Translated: CASSVGFSEKLFF.

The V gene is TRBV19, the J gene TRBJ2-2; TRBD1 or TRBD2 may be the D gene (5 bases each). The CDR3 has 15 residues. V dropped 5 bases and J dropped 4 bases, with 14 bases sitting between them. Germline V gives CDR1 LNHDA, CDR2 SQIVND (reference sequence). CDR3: CASSQGRAGTGELFF. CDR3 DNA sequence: TGTGCCAGTAGTCAGGGACGGGCAGGCACCGGGGAGCTGTTTTTT. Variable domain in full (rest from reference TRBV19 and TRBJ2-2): DGGITQSPKYLFRKEGQNVTLSCEQNLNHDAMYWYRQDPGQGLRLIYYSQIVNDFQKGDIAEGYSVSREKKESFPLTVTSAQKNPTAFYLCASSQGRAGTGELFFGEGSRLTVL.

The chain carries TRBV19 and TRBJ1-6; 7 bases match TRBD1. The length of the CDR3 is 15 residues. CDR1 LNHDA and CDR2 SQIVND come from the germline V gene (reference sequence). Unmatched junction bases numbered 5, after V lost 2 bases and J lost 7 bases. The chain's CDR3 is CASSIIQGKNSPLHF. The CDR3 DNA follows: TGTGCCAGTAGTATAATACAGGGGAAGAATTCACCCCTCCACTTT.

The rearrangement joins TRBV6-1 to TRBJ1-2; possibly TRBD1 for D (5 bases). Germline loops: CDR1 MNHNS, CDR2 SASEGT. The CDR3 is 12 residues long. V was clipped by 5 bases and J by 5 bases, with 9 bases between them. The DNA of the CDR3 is TGTGCCAGCAGTAGGGACTTTTATGGCTACACCTTC. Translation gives CASSRDFYGYTF.

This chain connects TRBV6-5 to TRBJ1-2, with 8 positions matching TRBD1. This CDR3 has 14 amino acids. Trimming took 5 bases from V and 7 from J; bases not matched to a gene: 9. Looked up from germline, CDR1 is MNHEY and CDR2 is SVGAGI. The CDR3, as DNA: TGTGCCAGCAGTCCGACAGGGGTGTCTGGTGGCTACACCTTC. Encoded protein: CASSPTGVSGGYTF.

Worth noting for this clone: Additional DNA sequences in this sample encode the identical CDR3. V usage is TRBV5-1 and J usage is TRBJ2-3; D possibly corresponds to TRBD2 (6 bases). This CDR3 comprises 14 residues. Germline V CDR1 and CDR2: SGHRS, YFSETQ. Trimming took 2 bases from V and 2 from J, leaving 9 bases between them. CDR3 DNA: TGCGCCAGCAGCTTCGGAGGGTTCACAGATACGCAGTATTTT. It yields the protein CASSFGGFTDTQYF.

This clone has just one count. Here the CDR3 DNA reads TGCGCCAGCAGCCCTAACCAGGGGGAGACCCAGTACTTC. It specifies CASSPNQGETQYF. The chain joins TRBV4-1 to TRBJ2-5; tentative D call: TRBD1 (6 bases). V lost 4 bases, J lost 5 bases, and 11 bases lay in between. The length of the CDR3 is 13 residues. Germline-derived CDR1 and CDR2 are MGHRA and YSYEKL.